A single sample gave rise to the 2 T cell receptor beta chains below, sequenced in a study of shared clonotypes between healthy human individuals. Profiling relied on immunoSEQ multiplex PCR, and the TCRdb table lists in-frame clones only, not all of them. The sample carries over a million clones, under 80% recorded once. Sequencing was done on a sample of memory CD4+ T cells sorted from blood. Indicated subset: CD45RA-negative fraction. The receptors were sampled from a man younger than 35 in good health.

J is TRBJ2-5 and V is TRBV5-4; maybe TRBD2 (5 bases). The germline V gene has CDR1 SGHNT and CDR2 YYREEE (reference sequence). The CDR3 is 13 residues long. Trimming took 4 bases from V and 4 from J, leaving 11 bases between them. The CDR3 protein is CASSLMGAETQYF. The CDR3 DNA is TGTGCCAGCAGCCTCATGGGAGCAGAGACCCAGTACTTC.

The CDR3 sequence: CASSADQGGYTF. The CDR3 DNA is TGCGCCAGCAGCGCGGACCAGGGAGGCTACACCTTC. This chain joins TRBV5-1 and TRBJ1-2; D is possibly TRBD1 (5 bases). The CDR3 loop spans 12 amino acids. The V gene lost 4 bases and the J gene lost 8 bases, with 12 bases spanning the gap. Germline lookup yields CDR1 SGHRS and CDR2 YFSETQ.